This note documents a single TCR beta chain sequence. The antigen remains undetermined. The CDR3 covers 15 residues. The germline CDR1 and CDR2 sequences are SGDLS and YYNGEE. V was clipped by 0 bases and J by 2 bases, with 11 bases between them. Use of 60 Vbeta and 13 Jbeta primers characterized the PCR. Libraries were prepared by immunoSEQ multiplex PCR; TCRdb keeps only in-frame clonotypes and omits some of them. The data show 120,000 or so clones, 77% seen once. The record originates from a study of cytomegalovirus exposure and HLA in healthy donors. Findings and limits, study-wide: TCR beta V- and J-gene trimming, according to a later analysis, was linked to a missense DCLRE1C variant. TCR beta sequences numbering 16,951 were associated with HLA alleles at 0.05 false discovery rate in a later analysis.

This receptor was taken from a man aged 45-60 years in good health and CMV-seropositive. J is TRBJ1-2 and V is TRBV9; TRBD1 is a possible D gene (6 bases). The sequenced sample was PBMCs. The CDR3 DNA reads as TGTGCCAGCAGCGTAGATGACAGGAGGAACTATGGCTACACCTTC. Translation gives CASSVDDRRNYGYTF.